This entry lists 32 T cell receptor beta chains sequenced from one sample in a study of blood T cells in healthy people across ages. Using a J-beta primer mix together with a sample-barcoded 5' primer, a second PCR was run for about 6 to 11 cycles. MiXCR, applied by TCRdb to the 5' RACE reads, yields one record per CDR3 protein. The top ten clones hold 3.6% of a sample with hundreds of thousands of distinct CDR3 sequences, approximately 21% of them seen once. Sample: blood. The receptors were sampled from a man in his 70s in good health.

The CDR3 loop is CASSAVAGSYNEQFF. CDR3 DNA: TGTGCCAGCAGTGCCGTAGCGGGCTCCTACAATGAGCAGTTCTTC. This chain links TRBV6-4 with TRBJ2-1, with 7 bases lining up with TRBD2. The V gene's germline CDR1 is MRHNA and CDR2 SNTAGT. V lost 4 bases and J lost 0; bases outside the gene matches: 3. CDR3 length equals 15 residues.

The J gene is TRBJ2-5, the V gene TRBV15; no clear D gene. The J call may not be correct, given that the DNA end is closer to TRBJ2-7. The CDR3 covers 13 residues. The germline CDR1 and CDR2 sequences are LNHNV and YYDKDF (reference sequence). In nucleotides, the CDR3 is TGTGCCACCAGCAGAGATTTGGCCTACGAGCAGTACTTC. This gives the protein CATSRDLAYEQYF.

The gene calls are TRBV3-1 and TRBJ2-5; D may be TRBD1 or TRBD2 (5 bases each). The germline CDR1 and CDR2 sequences are LGHDT and YNNKEL (reference sequence). The CDR3 sequence is 14 residues long. V was pared by 5 bases and J by 11 bases, with 21 bases between. In DNA form, the CDR3 reads TGTGCCAGCAGCGGTAGGGGAGTGGCCGAAGAGCAGTACTTC. Amino acids: CASSGRGVAEEQYF.

The V gene is TRBV6-6, the J gene TRBJ1-5; maybe TRBD1 (5 bases). V gave up 0 bases and J gave up 10 bases, with 10 bases separating them. This CDR3 contains 13 residues. In germline, CDR1 is MNHNY, CDR2 SVGAGI (reference sequence). The DNA for the CDR3 is TGTGCCAGCAGTTACTCTGACAGCTCACCCCAGCATTTT. Its translation is CASSYSDSSPQHF.

The rearrangement links TRBV7-9 to TRBJ1-1; maybe TRBD1 (6 bases). Trimming pared 2 bases from V and 4 bases from J, leaving 11 bases between. The CDR3 is 14 amino acids. Germline V gene data show CDR1 as SEHNR and CDR2 as FQNEAQ (reference sequence). CDR3 sequence: CASSLLTGTTEAFF. The CDR3 DNA reads as TGTGCCAGCAGCTTACTTACAGGGACCACTGAAGCTTTCTTT.

This rearrangement joins TRBV12-3 or TRBV12-4 to TRBJ2-1, with 7 bases identical to TRBD2. The CDR3 has 15 residues. V lost 1 base, J lost 7 bases, and 7 bases stayed unmatched. CDR3 nucleotide sequence: TGTGCCAGCAGTTTAGATGGCGGGAGTCGGAATGAGCAGTTCTTC. Its translation is CASSLDGGSRNEQFF.

V gene TRBV28 combines with J gene TRBJ2-4; 10 nucleotides agree with TRBD2. The CDR3 sequence is 18 residues long. Looked up from germline, CDR1 is MDHEN and CDR2 is SYDVKM. The V gene end was trimmed by 2 bases and the J gene end by 0 bases; junction bases not matched to a gene: 7. CDR3 sequence reads: CASSLTSGRALAKNIQYF. The CDR3 DNA is TGTGCCAGCAGTTTAACCAGCGGGAGGGCCCTAGCCAAAAACATTCAGTACTTC.

A few counts support this clonotype. This chain uses TRBV28 with TRBJ1-3; 9 bases line up with TRBD1. The germline V gene has CDR1 MDHEN and CDR2 SYDVKM. The J segment lost 4 bases and the V segment lost 6 bases, leaving 4 bases of the junction unmatched. The CDR3 is 14 residues long. In nucleotides, the CDR3 is TGTGCCAGCAGGGGACAGGGCCCGGGAAACACCATATATTTT. Amino acids: CASRGQGPGNTIYF. Drawing the rest from reference TRBV28 and TRBJ1-3, the complete variable domain is DVKVTQSSRYLVKRTGEKVFLECVQDMDHENMFWYRQDPGLGLRLIYFSYDVKMKEKGDIPEGYSVSREKKERFSLILESASTNQTSMYLCASRGQGPGNTIYFGEGSWLTVV.

The rearrangement joins TRBV2 to TRBJ2-1; 7 positions agree with TRBD2. This CDR3 is built from 12 residues. Germline CDR1 and CDR2: SNHLY and FYNNEI. Unmatched junction bases numbered 9, after V lost 11 bases and J lost 8 bases. This chain's CDR3 is CAGAGVGDEQFF. As DNA, the CDR3 is TGTGCCGGGGCGGGAGTGGGGGATGAGCAGTTCTTC.

This clonotype was picked up a small number of times. The chain is built from TRBV25-1 and TRBJ2-1; tentative D call: TRBD2 (5 bases). This CDR3 contains 16 residues. Per germline, CDR1 MGHDK and CDR2 SYGVNS. V lost 1 base to trimming and J lost 0 bases, with 10 bases between them. CDR3 loop: CASSELMGSSYNEQFF. The DNA for the CDR3 is TGTGCCAGCAGTGAATTGATGGGGAGCTCCTACAATGAGCAGTTCTTC. Drawing the rest from reference TRBV25-1 and TRBJ2-1, the complete variable domain is EADIYQTPRYLVIGTGKKITLECSQTMGHDKMYWYQQDPGMELHLIHYSYGVNSTEKGDLSSESTVSRIRTEHFPLTLESARPSHTSQYLCASSELMGSSYNEQFFGPGTRLTVL.

This clonotype was recorded a few times. The chain uses TRBV5-8 and TRBJ1-5; 8 bases are shared with TRBD1. V shed 5 bases, J shed 7 bases, and the junction held 20 bases outside the gene matches. The CDR3 loop spans 18 amino acids. CDR1 is SGHTS and CDR2 is YDEGEE in the germline V gene. Written as DNA, the CDR3 is TGTGCCAGCAGTCGAAACATCATCCGCACGACAGGGGTGCAGCCCCAGCATTTT. Its translation: CASSRNIIRTTGVQPQHF.

This clonotype was detected ten times or more. This chain links TRBV4-3 with TRBJ2-5; 10 bases fit TRBD2. The germline CDR1 and CDR2 sequences are LGHNA and YSLEER. With V trimmed by 4 bases and J by 5 bases, 10 bases remained unmatched. The CDR3 sequence is 16 residues long. Here the CDR3 DNA reads TGCGCCAGCAGCCTCCACCTGACTAGCGGGTGGGAGACCCAGTACTTC. It specifies CASSLHLTSGWETQYF.

This clonotype came up a few times. This chain joins TRBV6-1 and TRBJ2-4; 7 bases match TRBD1. The CDR3 length is 17 residues. Germline loops: CDR1 MNHNS, CDR2 SASEGT. With 5 bases clipped from V and 0 bases from J, the junction kept 10 bases outside the gene matches. The chain's CDR3 is CASSNFPGTEAKNIQYF. The CDR3 nucleotides read TGTGCCAGCAGTAATTTTCCCGGGACAGAAGCCAAAAACATTCAGTACTTC.

Ten or more counts support this clonotype. The rearrangement uses TRBV7-2 and TRBJ2-1; 9 bases agree with TRBD2. Unmatched junction bases numbered 2, after V lost 3 bases and J lost 5 bases. The CDR3 is made up of 14 amino acids. Germline V gene data show CDR1 as SGHTA and CDR2 as FQGNSA. In nucleotides, the CDR3 is TGTGCCAGCAGCTTCCCTAGCGGGAACAATGAGCAGTTCTTC. Its protein product is CASSFPSGNNEQFF.

This clonotype showed up just a few times. The chain joins TRBV29-1 to TRBJ1-2; TRBD1 matches 7 bases. The CDR3 runs 13 residues. Trimming took 6 bases from V and 8 from J; bases not matched to a gene: 12. Germline CDR1 SQVTM, CDR2 ANQGSEA. CDR3 sequence: CSVNRYRGKGYTF. In DNA, the CDR3 is TGCAGCGTAAATAGGTACAGGGGTAAAGGCTACACCTTC.

The chain couples TRBV6-6 to TRBJ1-4; 9 bases match TRBD1. From germline, CDR1 is MNHNY and CDR2 SVGAGI (reference sequence). Trimming took 6 bases from V and 2 from J; bases not matched to a gene: 7. The CDR3 runs to 16 residues. CDR3 nucleotides: TGTGCCAGCAGCTGGGACAGGGTCGGCACTAATGAAAAACTGTTTTTT. This gives the protein CASSWDRVGTNEKLFF.

The chain links TRBV12-3 or TRBV12-4 to TRBJ2-7, with TRBD2 matching 7 bases. The V and J ends lost 5 bases and 12 bases, in that order; junction bases with no gene match: 19. This CDR3 has 15 residues. For the CDR3, the DNA is TGTGCCAGCAGTCTACTAGCGTCGGGAAGCCAAGATAGGTACTTC. Its translation is CASSLLASGSQDRYF.

CDR3 sequence reads: CASSLPGGEETQYF. For the CDR3, the DNA is TGCGCCAGCAGCTTGCCGGGCGGGGAAGAGACCCAGTACTTC. The genes are TRBV5-1 and TRBJ2-5; maybe TRBD2 (6 bases). The CDR3 contains 14 residues. From germline, CDR1 is SGHRS and CDR2 YFSETQ. V gave up 1 base and J gave up 3 bases, with 10 bases separating them. The full variable domain, completed using reference TRBV5-1 and TRBJ2-5, is KAGVTQTPRYLIKTRGQQVTLSCSPISGHRSVSWYQQTPGQGLQFLFEYFSETQRNKGNFPGRFSGRQFSNSRSEMNVSTLELGDSALYLCASSLPGGEETQYFGPGTRLLVL.

This clonotype was counted many times. This chain links TRBV9 with TRBJ2-5; D not resolved. Germline assignment: CDR1 SGDLS and CDR2 YYNGEE. The CDR3 consists of 12 residues. The V end was cut by 0 bases, the J end by 0 bases, with 0 bases between. The CDR3 DNA reads as TGTGCCAGCAGCGTAGACCAAGAGACCCAGTACTTC. It is translated as CASSVDQETQYF.

With regard to this clonotype: Being one base from a much bigger clone, this may be a read error. The genes are TRBV12-3 or TRBV12-4 and TRBJ2-3; 9 bases fit TRBD2. The CDR3 spans 16 residues. CDR3 sequence (DNA): TGTGCCAGCAGTTTAGCCGCCAGCGGGAGGTCAGATGCGCAGTATTTT. Translated: CASSLAASGRSDAQYF.

CDR3 region: CASSVSSGLGGTQYF. In DNA, the CDR3 is TGTGCCAGCAGTGTGAGTTCGGGCCTTGGTGGAACCCAGTACTTC. The chain is built from TRBV25-1 and TRBJ2-5; D gene unclear. V gave up 4 bases and J gave up 8 bases, with 20 bases separating them. From germline, CDR1 is MGHDK and CDR2 SYGVNS. The CDR3 runs 15 residues. The full variable domain, rest sourced from reference TRBV25-1 and TRBJ2-5, is EADIYQTPRYLVIGTGKKITLECSQTMGHDKMYWYQQDPGMELHLIHYSYGVNSTEKGDLSSESTVSRIRTEHFPLTLESARPSHTSQYLCASSVSSGLGGTQYFGPGTRLLVL.

V and J are TRBV6-1 and TRBJ2-2, with D perhaps being TRBD1 or TRBD2 (5 bases each). The V end was cut by 4 bases, the J end by 1 base, with 13 bases between. The CDR3 is 16 residues long. The V gene's germline CDR1 is MNHNS and CDR2 SASEGT. CDR3 region: CASSAPGTQNTGELFF. The DNA of the CDR3 is TGTGCCAGCAGTGCACCCGGGACGCAGAACACCGGGGAGCTGTTTTTT.

This chain uses TRBV5-1 with TRBJ1-4; D might be TRBD1 (5 bases). Germline-derived CDR1 and CDR2 are SGHRS and YFSETQ. The CDR3 loop spans 16 amino acids. Deletions cut 2 bases from V and 3 bases from J, with 14 bases between. The CDR3 is CASSFLFDRANEKLFF. As DNA, the CDR3 is TGCGCCAGCAGCTTCTTATTTGACAGAGCTAATGAAAAACTGTTTTTT.

V and J are TRBV3-1 and TRBJ2-7, with 10 bases identical to TRBD1. With 4 bases clipped from V and 4 bases from J, the junction kept 4 bases outside the gene matches. The CDR3 covers 14 residues. Germline lookup yields CDR1 LGHDT and CDR2 YNNKEL (reference sequence). Here the CDR3 reads CASSRRDRGYEQYF. CDR3 in DNA: TGTGCCAGCAGCCGAAGGGACAGGGGATACGAGCAGTACTTC.

This chain uses TRBV3-1 with TRBJ2-7; TRBD1 might be the D (6 bases). The CDR3 runs to 13 residues. V lost 5 bases and J 6 bases, leaving 14 bases between the germline ends. CDR1 and CDR2 from the germline V gene are LGHDT and YNNKEL (reference sequence). This CDR3 reads CASSSTGAGEQYF. Written as DNA, the CDR3 is TGTGCCAGCAGCTCGACAGGAGCTGGCGAGCAGTACTTC.

The V and J genes are TRBV10-3 and TRBJ2-1; 9 bases align to TRBD2. V was clipped by 8 bases and J by 10 bases; unmatched bases: 15. Germline V gene sequence: CDR1 ENHRY, CDR2 SYGVKD. The CDR3 contains 15 residues. The CDR3 spells CAIQMGVAGESEQFF. In DNA form, the CDR3 reads TGTGCCATCCAAATGGGGGTAGCGGGAGAGAGCGAGCAGTTCTTC.

CDR3 residues: CASSQVTVSPAKNIQYF. The CDR3 coding sequence is TGTGCCAGCAGCCAAGTTACAGTATCCCCAGCCAAAAACATTCAGTACTTC. The genes are TRBV3-1 and TRBJ2-4; D gene uncertain. The germline V and J ends were trimmed by 1 base and 0 bases, with 13 bases remaining between them. Germline CDR1 LGHDT, CDR2 YNNKEL (reference sequence). The CDR3 runs to 17 residues.

The sample holds a few counts of this clonotype. V is TRBV25-1 and J is TRBJ2-3; D is unclear. In germline, CDR1 is MGHDK, CDR2 SYGVNS. The CDR3 loop spans 14 amino acids. The ends were cut back, 2 bases at V and 5 bases at J, with 11 bases in the middle. The DNA for the CDR3 is TGTGCCAGCAGTGAACAGGTCTGGGAAGATACGCAGTATTTT. Protein: CASSEQVWEDTQYF.

This rearrangement joins TRBV18 to TRBJ1-5; D is uncertain. V was trimmed by 0 bases and J by 4 bases, leaving 13 bases between them. Germline V lookup: CDR1 KGHSH, CDR2 LQKENI. The CDR3 covers 16 residues. CDR3 nucleotide sequence: TGTGCCAGCTCACCACCGGGGTCCGGCCTTAATCAGCCCCAGCATTTT. This translates into CASSPPGSGLNQPQHF.

This chain connects TRBV6-6 to TRBJ2-1; D ambiguous. The tail of the sequence fits TRBJ2-5 better, so the J call may be wrong. The CDR3 extends over 15 amino acids. The germline V gene encodes CDR1 MNHNY and CDR2 SVGAGI (reference sequence). The CDR3 DNA follows: TGTGCCAGCAGCTACCTGGGCGGCGAGCTGGAGACCCAGTACTTC. It is translated as CASSYLGGELETQYF.

In nucleotides, the CDR3 is TGTGCCAGCAGTTTGCTTACAAGGGACACTGAAGCTTTCTTT. Translation: CASSLLTRDTEAFF. V usage is TRBV28 and J usage is TRBJ1-1; D gene unclear. Per germline, CDR1 MDHEN and CDR2 SYDVKM. The CDR3 is 14 amino acids. Trimming left V 3 bases short and J 3 bases short, with 11 bases between.

This clonotype was counted between two and nine times. The chain uses TRBV20-1 and TRBJ1-4, with D perhaps TRBD1 (5 bases). The CDR3 has 15 residues. The ends were cut back, 5 bases at V and 5 bases at J, with 18 bases in the middle. Germline-derived CDR1 and CDR2 are DFQATT and SNEGSKA (reference sequence). The CDR3 is CSARNSGTANEKLFF. The CDR3 nucleotides are TGCAGTGCTCGCAATTCCGGGACCGCGAATGAAAAACTGTTTTTT.